Sequencing of this T cell receptor beta chain was carried out in a study of T-cell memory formation after mild COVID-19. The overall study: TCR clusters mostly belonged to single donors.

This clonotype turned up a few times. The trim removed 2 bases at V and 4 bases at J, leaving 11 bases unmatched. This CDR3 region has 19 residues. In germline, CDR1 is SGHRS, CDR2 YFSETQ. TCRdb re-called the 5' RACE reads through MiXCR, storing one row per CDR3 protein. The sample lists 390,000 or so distinct CDR3 sequences; approximately 15% were seen once. Material: PBMCs or a T cell subset sorted from them (not recorded which). V is TRBV5-1 and J is TRBJ2-1; 14 bases agree with TRBD2. This sequence originates from a man between 18 and 35 years old who had mild COVID-19 (a few samples of this study predate the infection). Cell type and time point are not known. This CDR3 reads CASSFWTSGGSTYYNEQFF. The CDR3, as DNA: TGCGCCAGCAGCTTCTGGACTAGCGGGGGGTCTACGTATTACAATGAGCAGTTCTTC.